This T cell receptor (beta chain) derives from a study of graft-versus-host responses after intestinal transplantation. Study results and limitations: Recipient bone marrow held GvH clones, some seen earlier in ileum or blood. High graft-versus-host to host-versus-graft clonal ratios were seen in allografts of patients with graft-donor T cell macrochimerism. Peak circulating GvH clone levels were associated with early post-transplant HvG declines.

This clone was picked up a small number of times. Its antigen is as yet unknown. V was clipped by 6 bases and J by 6 bases, with 12 bases between them. CDR1 is MNHNS, CDR2 SASEGT, per germline. This CDR3 has 13 residues. TCRdb's copy holds only in-frame clones and misses some; the assay was immunoSEQ multiplex PCR. The sample contains 75,000 to 100,000 clones, more than 75% of which appear only once. This chain connects TRBV6-1 to TRBJ2-1; either TRBD1 or TRBD2 may fit D (6 bases each). This receptor was taken from a human patient who received an intestinal transplant, so some T cells may come from the graft donor. The sample was PBMCs, taken 255 days after intestinal transplant. The CDR3 bases are TGTGCCAGCAGGCTAGGGGGGCTCAATGAGCAGTTCTTC. Protein: CASRLGGLNEQFF.